A selection of T cell receptor beta chains follows, all from one sample in a study of beta chain features in type 1 diabetes. Clones were read by immunoSEQ multiplex PCR, and TCRdb kept only the in-frame ones, dropping some. Of hundreds of thousands of clones in the sample, 10% to 15% were seen once. Sequencing used naive CD4+ T cells from blood. The source of these receptors is a young woman with type 1 diabetes. The CDR3 runs from the conserved cysteine through the conserved F or W. D genes are given only for firm matches. Clone size appears in some rows only: once, few, many, or a class for an expanded clone.

D gene	V gene	J gene	clone size	CDR3 DNA	CDR3 protein
NA	TRBV7-9	TRBJ2-3	few	TGTGCCAGCAGCTTGGTTCTGGGGCTAGGAGAAGATACGCAGTATTTT	CASSLVLGLGEDTQYF
NA	TRBV5-4	TRBJ1-2	few	TGTGCCAGCAGCCCTGACCGGGACATTCATGGCTACACCTTC	CASSPDRDIHGYTF
NA	TRBV4-3	TRBJ2-1	NA	TGCGCCAGCAGCCAAGAGGGGGGGGGCATCTACAATGAGCAGTTCTTC	CASSQEGGGIYNEQFF
NA	TRBV27	TRBJ1-5	NA	TGTGCCAGCAGTTCTCTAGCCCTGCTAAATCAGCCCCAGCATTTT	CASSSLALLNQPQHF
TRBD2	TRBV30	TRBJ2-7	NA	TGTGCCTGGAGTACGGGACTAGCGTCCGAGCAGTACTTC	CAWSTGLASEQYF
NA	TRBV27	TRBJ1-1	few	TGTGCCAGCAGTCCCCCCAGGGGCACTGAAGCTTTCTTT	CASSPPRGTEAFF
NA	TRBV28	TRBJ2-7	NA	TGTGCCAGCAGATCGGAGAGACTCGAGCAGTACTTC	CASRSERLEQYF
TRBD1	TRBV7-6	TRBJ2-1	NA	TGTGCCAGCAGCTTAGCGTCCGAGACAGGGGGCTTCGGCAATGAGCAGTTCTTC	CASSLASETGGFGNEQFF
NA	TRBV7-8	TRBJ2-3	few	TGTGCCAGCAGCTTAGAACGGACTAGCACAGATACGCAGTATTTT	CASSLERTSTDTQYF
NA	TRBV18	TRBJ2-1	NA	TGTGCCAGCTCACAGAACAGGGTCAATGAGCAGTTCTTC	CASSQNRVNEQFF
NA	TRBV6-5	TRBJ1-6	NA	TGTGCCAGCTCGCCCCCGGGGAACGGTAATTCACCCCTCCACTTT	CASSPPGNGNSPLHF
TRBD1	TRBV18	TRBJ1-1	NA	TGTGCCAGCTCACCACAGCAAATAACGGGACAGTTTGAAGCTTTCTTT	CASSPQQITGQFEAFF
NA	TRBV19	TRBJ1-2	NA	TGTGCCAGTATGGGCAGCACCAACTATGGCTACACCTTC	CASMGSTNYGYTF
NA	TRBV7-4	TRBJ1-5	few	TGTGCCAGCAGCTTGAGGCAGCCCCAGCATTTT	CASSLRQPQHF
NA	TRBV5-1	TRBJ2-5	few	TGCGCCAGCAGCTTGATGGTGGGGAGTGAGATCGAGACCCAGTACTTC	CASSLMVGSEIETQYF
NA	TRBV6-5	TRBJ1-1	NA	TGTGCCACCTCCCAGGGGACTGAAGCTTTCTTT	CATSQGTEAFF
NA	TRBV18	TRBJ2-7	few	TGTGCCAGCTCACCCCCAGGATACGAGCAGTACTTC	CASSPPGYEQYF
NA	TRBV29-1	TRBJ2-2	few	TGCAGCGTTGGCGGGGCTTCGAACACCGGGGAGCTGTTTTTT	CSVGGASNTGELFF